Listed below are T cell receptor beta chains from one sample, sequenced in a study of T cell repertoires in cytomegalovirus infection. These receptors have no identified antigens. In TCRdb, the reads were re-called with MiXCR into one record per CDR3 protein. The sample consists of roughly 860,000 distinct CDR3 sequences, around a third of them appearing once. The specimen comprised cultured CD8+ T cells from PBMCs, sampled from culture after CMV antigen stimulation. These receptors were collected from a human donor in good health (CMV status not recorded). Some clones in this sample may be carry-over from other donors' samples. Each CDR3 is given with its conserved first and last residue. The D gene is left open where the match is weak. Clone size is shown for a subset of rows, as once, few, many or a class of expanded clone.

>.|TRBV19|TRBJ2-3|TRBD1
CASSRFRDRERSTDTQYF
TGTGCCAGTAGTAGGTTCCGGGACAGGGAAAGGAGCACAGATACGCAGTATTTT
>many|TRBV27|TRBJ2-1|.
CASSSGGPNEQFF
TGTGCCAGCAGTTCCGGAGGACCCAATGAGCAGTTCTTC
>.|TRBV19|TRBJ1-1|.
CASTAPSTEAFF
TGTGCCAGTACTGCCCCAAGCACTGAAGCTTTCTTT
>.|TRBV27|TRBJ1-5|.
CASSTSPGRNQPQHF
TGTGCCAGCAGTACCTCTCCAGGTCGCAATCAGCCCCAGCATTTT
>.|TRBV7-4|TRBJ2-1|.
CASSLNGPVHNEQFF
TGTGCCAGCAGCTTAAATGGCCCAGTCCACAATGAGCAGTTCTTC
>few|TRBV10-3|TRBJ2-1|.
CAISDSRSSYNEQFF
TGTGCCATCAGTGACTCGCGGAGCTCCTACAATGAGCAGTTCTTC
>few|TRBV12-3/TRBV12-4|TRBJ1-4|.
CASSLWGLNEKLFF
TGTGCCAGCAGTTTATGGGGTTTGAATGAAAAACTGTTTTTT
>few|TRBV6-6|TRBJ2-1|.
CASSLGAGRHYNEQFF
TGTGCCAGCAGCCTTGGGGCGGGCAGACACTACAATGAGCAGTTCTTC
>many|TRBV7-8|TRBJ2-1|TRBD2
CASSFALAGVLQLNEQFF
TGTGCCAGCAGCTTCGCGCTAGCGGGGGTCCTTCAGCTCAATGAGCAGTTCTTC
>.|TRBV27|TRBJ1-1|.
CASSWRTHTEAFF
TGTGCCAGCAGTTGGCGGACTCACACTGAAGCTTTCTTT